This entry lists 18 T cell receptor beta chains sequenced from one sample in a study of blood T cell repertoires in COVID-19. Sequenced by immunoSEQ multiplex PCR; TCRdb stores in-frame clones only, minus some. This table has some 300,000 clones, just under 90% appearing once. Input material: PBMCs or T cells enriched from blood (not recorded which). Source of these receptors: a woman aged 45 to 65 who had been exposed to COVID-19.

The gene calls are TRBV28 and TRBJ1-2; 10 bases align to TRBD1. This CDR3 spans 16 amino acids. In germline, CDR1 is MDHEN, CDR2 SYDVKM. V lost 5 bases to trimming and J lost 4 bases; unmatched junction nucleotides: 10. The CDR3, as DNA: TGTGCCAGCAGTCATGGGACAGGGGATGGGAGCTATGGCTACACCTTC. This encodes CASSHGTGDGSYGYTF.

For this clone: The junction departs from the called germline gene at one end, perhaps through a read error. The chain's CDR3 is CASSLAGKQPQHF. The CDR3 bases are TGTGCCAGCAGTTTGGCGGGCAAACAGCCCCAGCATTTT. The chain combines TRBV28 with TRBJ1-5; no firm D call. This CDR3 contains 13 residues. CDR1 MDHEN and CDR2 SYDVKM come from the germline V gene.

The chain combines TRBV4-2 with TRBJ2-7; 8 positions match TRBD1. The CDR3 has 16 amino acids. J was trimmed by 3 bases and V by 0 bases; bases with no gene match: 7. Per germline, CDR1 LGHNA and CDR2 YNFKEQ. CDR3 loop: CASSQETGTGIYEQYF. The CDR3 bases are TGTGCCAGCAGCCAAGAGACCGGGACAGGCATCTACGAGCAGTACTTC.

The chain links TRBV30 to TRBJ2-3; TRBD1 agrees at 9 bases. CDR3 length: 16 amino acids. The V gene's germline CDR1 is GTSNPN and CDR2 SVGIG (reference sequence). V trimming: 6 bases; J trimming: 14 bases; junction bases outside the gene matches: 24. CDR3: CACGNRDRVLSKSGYF. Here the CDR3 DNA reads TGTGCCTGCGGAAATAGGGACAGGGTTTTGAGTAAATCGGGGTATTTT.

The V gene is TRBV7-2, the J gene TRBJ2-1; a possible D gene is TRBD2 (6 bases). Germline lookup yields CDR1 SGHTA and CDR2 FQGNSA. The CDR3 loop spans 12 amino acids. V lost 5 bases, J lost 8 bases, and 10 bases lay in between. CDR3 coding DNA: TGTGCCAGCAGCGAAGGGAGGTATGAGCAGTTCTTC. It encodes CASSEGRYEQFF.

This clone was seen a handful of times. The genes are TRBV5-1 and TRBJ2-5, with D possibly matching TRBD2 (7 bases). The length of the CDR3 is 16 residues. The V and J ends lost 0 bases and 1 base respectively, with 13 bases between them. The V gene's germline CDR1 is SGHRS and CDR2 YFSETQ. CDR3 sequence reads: CASSLEGGTPQETQYF. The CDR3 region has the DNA TGCGCCAGCAGCTTGGAGGGAGGGACACCCCAAGAGACCCAGTACTTC.

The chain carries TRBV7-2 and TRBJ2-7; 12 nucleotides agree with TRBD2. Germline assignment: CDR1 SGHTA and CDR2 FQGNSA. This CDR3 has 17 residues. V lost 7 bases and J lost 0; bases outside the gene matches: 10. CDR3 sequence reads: CASKRTSGTTNSYEQYF. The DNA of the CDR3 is TGTGCCAGCAAACGGACTAGCGGGACAACGAACTCCTACGAGCAGTACTTC.

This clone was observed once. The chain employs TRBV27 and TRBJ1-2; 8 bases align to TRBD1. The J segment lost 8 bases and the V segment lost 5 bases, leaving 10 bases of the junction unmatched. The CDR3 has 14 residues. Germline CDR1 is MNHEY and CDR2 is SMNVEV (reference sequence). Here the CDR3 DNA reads TGTGCCAGCAGTCCGACAGGGGACCTATGGGGCTACACCTTC. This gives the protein CASSPTGDLWGYTF.

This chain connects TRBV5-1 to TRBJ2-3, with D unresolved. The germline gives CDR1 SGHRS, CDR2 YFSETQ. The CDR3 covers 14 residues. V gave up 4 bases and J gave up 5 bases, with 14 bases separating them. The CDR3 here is CASSPTTPRDTQYF. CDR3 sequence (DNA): TGCGCCAGCAGCCCAACGACACCAAGAGATACGCAGTATTTT.

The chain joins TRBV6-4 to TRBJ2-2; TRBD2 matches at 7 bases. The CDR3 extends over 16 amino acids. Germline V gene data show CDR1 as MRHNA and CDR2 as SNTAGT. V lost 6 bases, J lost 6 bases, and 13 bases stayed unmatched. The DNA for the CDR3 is TGTGCCAGCAGCGAGTCCCGGGCGGGGGACGCCGGGGAGCTGTTTTTT. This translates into CASSESRAGDAGELFF.

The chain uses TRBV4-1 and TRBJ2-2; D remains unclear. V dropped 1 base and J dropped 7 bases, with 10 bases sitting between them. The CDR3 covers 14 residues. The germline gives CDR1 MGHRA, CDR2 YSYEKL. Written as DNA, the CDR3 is TGCGCCAGCAGCCAAGGATTAGCTGTCGGGGAGCTGTTTTTT. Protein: CASSQGLAVGELFF.

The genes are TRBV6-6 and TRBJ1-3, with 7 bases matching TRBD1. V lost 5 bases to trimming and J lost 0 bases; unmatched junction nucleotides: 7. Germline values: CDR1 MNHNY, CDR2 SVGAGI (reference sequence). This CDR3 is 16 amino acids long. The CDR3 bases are TGTGCCAGCAGTGCCGGGACAGTATACTCTGGAAACACCATATATTTT. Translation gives CASSAGTVYSGNTIYF.

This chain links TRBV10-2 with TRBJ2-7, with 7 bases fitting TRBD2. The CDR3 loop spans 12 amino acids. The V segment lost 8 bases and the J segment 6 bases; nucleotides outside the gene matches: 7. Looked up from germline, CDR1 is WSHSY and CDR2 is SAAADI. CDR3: CASGGGTGEQYF. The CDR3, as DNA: TGCGCCAGCGGGGGAGGGACTGGCGAGCAGTACTTC.

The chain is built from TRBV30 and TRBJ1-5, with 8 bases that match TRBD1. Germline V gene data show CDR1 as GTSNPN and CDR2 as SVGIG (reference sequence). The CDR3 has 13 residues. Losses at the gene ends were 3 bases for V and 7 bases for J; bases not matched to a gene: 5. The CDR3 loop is CAWRAGGRQPQHF. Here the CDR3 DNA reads TGTGCCTGGAGAGCAGGGGGCAGGCAGCCCCAGCATTTT.

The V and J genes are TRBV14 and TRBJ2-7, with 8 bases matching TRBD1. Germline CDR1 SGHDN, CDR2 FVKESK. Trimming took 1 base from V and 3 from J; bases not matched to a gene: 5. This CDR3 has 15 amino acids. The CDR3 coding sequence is TGTGCCAGCAGCCAAGGCAGGGGACAGGTCTACGAGCAGTACTTC. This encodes CASSQGRGQVYEQYF.

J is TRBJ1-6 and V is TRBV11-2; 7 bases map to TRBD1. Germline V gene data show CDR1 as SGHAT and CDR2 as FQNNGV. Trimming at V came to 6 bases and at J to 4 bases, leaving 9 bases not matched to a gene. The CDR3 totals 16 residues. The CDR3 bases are TGTGCCAGCAGGTCACCGGGACAGAGTTATAATTCACCCCTCCACTTT. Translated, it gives CASRSPGQSYNSPLHF.

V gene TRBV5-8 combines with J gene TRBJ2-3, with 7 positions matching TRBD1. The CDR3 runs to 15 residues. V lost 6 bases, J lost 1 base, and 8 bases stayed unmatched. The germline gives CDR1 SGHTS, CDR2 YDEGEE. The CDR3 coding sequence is TGTGCCAGCACGCAGGGACAGACCCGCACAGATACGCAGTATTTT. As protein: CASTQGQTRTDTQYF.

CDR3 protein: CASTPGQSYEQYF. The CDR3 DNA is TGTGCCAGCACTCCGGGACAGTCCTACGAGCAGTACTTC. The rearrangement uses TRBV28 and TRBJ2-7; 7 nucleotides align to TRBD1. Germline-derived CDR1 and CDR2 are MDHEN and SYDVKM. The V and J ends lost 7 bases and 1 base, in that order; junction bases with no gene match: 4. The CDR3 consists of 13 residues.